The 19 T cell receptor beta chains in this list originate from one sample, sequenced in a study of T-cell reconstitution after alpha-beta-depleted transplantation in children. Researchers prepared the TCRbeta library using unique molecular identifiers, the study reports. One entry per CDR3 protein results from TCRdb running MiXCR on the PCR reads. The table shows 90,000 to 100,000 distinct CDR3 sequences, with less than 15% occurring only once. This material consisted of PBMCs from the stem cell graft donor, taken from the stem cell graft. Every receptor here comes from a human donor who donated a stem cell graft to a child with inherited bone marrow failure.

The chain joins TRBV12-3 or TRBV12-4 to TRBJ2-1, with TRBD2 identical over 7 bases. V shed 3 bases, J shed 0 bases, and the junction held 11 bases outside the gene matches. The CDR3 runs to 18 residues. CDR3 region: CASSFSWSRESSYNEQFF. The CDR3 DNA is TGTGCCAGCAGTTTCTCCTGGTCGCGGGAGAGCTCCTACAATGAGCAGTTCTTC.

The rearrangement uses TRBV7-3 and TRBJ2-3; D gene ambiguous. CDR3 size: 13 residues. Trimming cost V 3 bases and J 4 bases, with 8 bases left between them. Germline V gives CDR1 SGHTA, CDR2 FQGTGA. The CDR3 loop reads CASSFAGPDTQYF. The CDR3 region has the DNA TGTGCCAGCAGCTTTGCAGGACCAGATACGCAGTATTTT.

This clonotype appeared many times. The chain couples TRBV20-1 to TRBJ2-2, with D possibly TRBD2 on 7 matching bases. The CDR3 is made up of 17 amino acids. Germline V gives CDR1 DFQATT, CDR2 SNEGSKA (reference sequence). With 3 bases removed from V and 1 base from J, the gap between germline ends came to 18 bases. The CDR3 loop reads CSASTPGERGNTGELFF. In DNA, the CDR3 is TGCAGTGCTAGTACCCCAGGGGAGCGGGGGAACACCGGGGAGCTGTTTTTT.

The V call is TRBV29-1, the J call TRBJ1-5; TRBD1 matches at 9 bases. The CDR3 sequence is 13 residues long. V trimming: 7 bases; J trimming: 3 bases; junction bases outside the gene matches: 4. Germline assignment: CDR1 SQVTM and CDR2 ANQGSEA. CDR3 DNA: TGCAGCGCAGGACAGGGGTTCAATCAGCCCCAGCATTTT. This encodes CSAGQGFNQPQHF.

In its sample, this clonotype was seen many times. The rearrangement joins TRBV20-1 to TRBJ2-7, with TRBD2 matching 8 bases. J was trimmed by 5 bases and V by 3 bases; bases with no gene match: 6. Germline values: CDR1 DFQATT, CDR2 SNEGSKA (reference sequence). This CDR3 comprises 13 residues. For the CDR3, the DNA is TGCAGTGCTAGTATAATAGCGGGACACGAGCAGTACTTC. It yields the protein CSASIIAGHEQYF.

This clonotype has a count of ten or more. This chain links TRBV27 with TRBJ2-5; D not resolved. This CDR3 comprises 13 residues. Trimming shortened V by 0 bases and J by 2 bases, and 4 bases separated the two germline ends. Germline V lookup: CDR1 MNHEY, CDR2 SMNVEV (reference sequence). This CDR3 is CASSLSVQETQYF. For the CDR3, the DNA is TGTGCCAGCAGTTTATCAGTGCAAGAGACCCAGTACTTC.

This clonotype was seen repeatedly, ten times or more. The gene calls are TRBV5-1 and TRBJ1-5; D uncertain. Germline assignment: CDR1 SGHRS and CDR2 YFSETQ. V lost 4 bases, J lost 0 bases, and 8 bases lay in between. The CDR3 runs to 14 residues. The CDR3, as DNA: TGCGCCAGCAGCCCGGACTCTAGCAATCAGCCCCAGCATTTT. Translating it yields CASSPDSSNQPQHF. The full variable domain, its missing parts supplied by reference TRBV5-1 and TRBJ1-5, is KAGVTQTPRYLIKTRGQQVTLSCSPISGHRSVSWYQQTPGQGLQFLFEYFSETQRNKGNFPGRFSGRQFSNSRSEMNVSTLELGDSALYLCASSPDSSNQPQHFGDGTRLSIL.

This sequence joins TRBV6-2 or TRBV6-3 and TRBJ2-7; D uncertain. Germline values: CDR1 MNHEY, CDR2 SVGEGT. The CDR3 is 12 residues long. V was trimmed by 8 bases and J by 2 bases, leaving 10 bases between them. The CDR3, as DNA: TGTGCCAGCGGCGACATCGCCTACGAGCAGTACTTC. Residues: CASGDIAYEQYF.

The table lists this clonotype with many counts. V usage is TRBV5-1 and J usage is TRBJ2-7; TRBD1 matches at 7 bases. In germline, CDR1 is SGHRS, CDR2 YFSETQ. The J segment lost 5 bases and the V segment lost 0 bases, leaving 2 bases of the junction unmatched. The CDR3 has 13 amino acids. The DNA of the CDR3 is TGCGCCAGCAGCTTGGAGGGGGCGGACGAGCAGTACTTC. Protein: CASSLEGADEQYF.

This clonotype has at least ten counts. The chain recombines TRBV27 with TRBJ2-1; weak D call: TRBD2 (7 bases). Per the germline V gene, CDR1 is MNHEY and CDR2 is SMNVEV (reference sequence). V lost 2 bases and J lost 8, with 16 bases in between. There are 15 residues in the CDR3. Written as DNA, the CDR3 is TGTGCCAGCAGTTTAGCGGGGGCGCTGAACGATGAGCAGTTCTTC. This gives the protein CASSLAGALNDEQFF.

This clonotype was observed at least ten times. The chain has TRBV7-9 and TRBJ1-1, with a weak D call TRBD1 (6 bases). V was cut by 4 bases and J by 4 bases, with 16 bases left in between. The V gene's germline CDR1 is SEHNR and CDR2 FQNEAQ (reference sequence). The CDR3 spans 15 residues. The CDR3 is CASSSRDTAGTEAFF. Written as DNA, the CDR3 is TGTGCCAGCAGCTCCCGGGACACCGCAGGCACTGAAGCTTTCTTT.

This clonotype was seen at least ten times. The chain combines TRBV12-3 or TRBV12-4 with TRBJ2-5, with a tentative D call TRBD2 (6 bases). This CDR3 is 13 amino acids long. The V end was cut by 5 bases, the J end by 5 bases, with 12 bases between. DNA for the CDR3: TGTGCCAGCAGTGGCGGCGCGGGGGAGACCCAGTACTTC. This codes for CASSGGAGETQYF.

This clonotype was counted many times. This chain joins TRBV7-9 and TRBJ2-1; 9 bases map to TRBD2. The CDR3 spans 15 residues. Germline values: CDR1 SEHNR, CDR2 FQNEAQ (reference sequence). Trimming took 1 base from V and 7 from J; bases not matched to a gene: 5. The CDR3 sequence: CASSLVAGDGNEQFF. As DNA, the CDR3 is TGTGCCAGCAGCTTAGTAGCGGGAGATGGGAATGAGCAGTTCTTC.

The sample holds many counts of this clonotype. J is TRBJ1-1 and V is TRBV9; 7 bases align to TRBD1. This CDR3 contains 16 residues. J lost 0 bases, V lost 4 bases, and 9 bases had no gene match. Germline lookup yields CDR1 SGDLS and CDR2 YYNGEE. This chain's CDR3 is CASSPKGGQVNTEAFF. CDR3 DNA sequence: TGTGCCAGCAGCCCCAAGGGAGGACAGGTGAACACTGAAGCTTTCTTT.

Many counts were recorded for this clonotype. The gene calls are TRBV3-1 and TRBJ1-2; no reliable D call. Germline V gene lookup returns CDR1 LGHDT and CDR2 YNNKEL (reference sequence). The CDR3 extends over 14 amino acids. V dropped 7 bases and J dropped 3 bases, with 15 bases sitting between them. The CDR3 here is CASTPRAMDYGYTF. The CDR3 region has the DNA TGTGCCAGCACCCCGAGGGCAATGGACTATGGCTACACCTTC.

The chain uses TRBV12-3 or TRBV12-4 and TRBJ1-1; D is unclear. The CDR3 is 12 amino acids. Deletions cut 5 bases from V and 1 base from J, with 5 bases between. The CDR3 spells CASSISNTEAFF. The CDR3 DNA follows: TGTGCCAGCAGTATATCGAACACTGAAGCTTTCTTT.

This clonotype was recorded a few times. J is TRBJ1-2 and V is TRBV11-1; D gene uncertain. V dropped 2 bases and J dropped 7 bases, with 14 bases sitting between them. The CDR3 is 14 amino acids. CDR1 is SGHAT and CDR2 is FQDESV in the germline V gene (reference sequence). The CDR3 nucleotides are TGTGCCAGCAGCTTATCCCTTAGCCGGGGTGGCTACACCTTC. The encoded protein is CASSLSLSRGGYTF.

This clonotype was observed at least ten times. The chain couples TRBV7-9 to TRBJ2-7; weak D call: TRBD1 (6 bases). The V and J ends lost 6 bases and 0 bases respectively, with 12 bases between them. Germline loops: CDR1 SEHNR, CDR2 FQNEAQ (reference sequence). The CDR3 is 14 residues long. The CDR3 DNA is TGTGCCAGCAGACAAGGGGACATCTCCTACGAGCAGTACTTC. Residues: CASRQGDISYEQYF.

This clonotype was detected many times. The chain uses TRBV7-2 and TRBJ1-3; unclear D gene. V was pared by 6 bases and J by 3 bases, with 9 bases between. This CDR3 contains 13 residues. The germline V gene has CDR1 SGHTA and CDR2 FQGNSA. This chain's CDR3 is CASSFGDGNTIYF. CDR3 nucleotides: TGTGCCAGCAGTTTCGGGGATGGAAACACCATATATTTT.